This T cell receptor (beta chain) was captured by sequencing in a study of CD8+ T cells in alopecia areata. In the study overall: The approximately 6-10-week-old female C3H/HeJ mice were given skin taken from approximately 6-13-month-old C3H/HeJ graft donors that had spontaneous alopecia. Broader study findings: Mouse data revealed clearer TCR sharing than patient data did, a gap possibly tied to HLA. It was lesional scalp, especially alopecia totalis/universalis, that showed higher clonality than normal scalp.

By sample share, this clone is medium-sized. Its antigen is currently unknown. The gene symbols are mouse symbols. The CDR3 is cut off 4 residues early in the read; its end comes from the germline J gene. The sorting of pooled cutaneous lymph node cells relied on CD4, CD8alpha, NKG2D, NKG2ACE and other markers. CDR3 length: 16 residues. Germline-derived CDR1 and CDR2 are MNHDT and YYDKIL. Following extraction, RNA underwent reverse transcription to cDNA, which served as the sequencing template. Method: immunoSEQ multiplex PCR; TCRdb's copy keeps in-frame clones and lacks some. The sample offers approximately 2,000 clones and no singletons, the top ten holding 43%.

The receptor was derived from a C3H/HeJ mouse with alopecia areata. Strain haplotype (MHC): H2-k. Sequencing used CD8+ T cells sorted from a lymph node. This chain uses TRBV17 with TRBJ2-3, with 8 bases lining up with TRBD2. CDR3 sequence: CASSRNLGGEGETLYF. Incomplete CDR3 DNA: TGTGCTAGCAGTAGAAATCTGGGGGGAGAAGGAGAA.